These T cell receptor beta chains were read from a single sample in a study of T cell responses to AZD1222 COVID-19 vaccine. Measured with immunoSEQ multiplex PCR; TCRdb has only the in-frame clones, and not every one. The data contain around 110,000 clones, 80% to 85% of them singletons. Sequencing used peripheral blood, obtained on day 0 of AZD1222 vaccination. The receptors stem from an adult in good health. CDR3s leave out the opening cysteine and the closing phenylalanine or tryptophan. A D gene is named only where the DNA matches it firmly. A row's size may be missing; if present it is once, few, many or a size class.

D | size | V | CDR3
- | - | TRBV5-1 | ASSFQANYGYT
- | - | TRBV28 | ASSLLGDTEAF
- | - | TRBV19 | ASSIGQSNTGELF
- | - | TRBV5-5 | ASSPLLELSYEQY
- | few | TRBV4-2 | ASSQDYVGRLGLNNEQF
- | - | TRBV7-2 | ASNQGGILSYEQY
- | once | TRBV18 | ASASGPAHTDTQY
- | - | TRBV6-5 | ASSLRYRADSPLH
TRBD1 | once | TRBV7-9 | ASSLRDRGLNEQF
- | - | TRBV9 | ASSVAGGVGNTIY
TRBD1 | - | TRBV19 | ASSTRQGFSSGANVLT
- | once | TRBV7-9 | ASSFPGALKEQY
TRBD1 | - | TRBV7-9 | ASRLGQGQETQY
- | - | TRBV30 | AGCTYSTNEKLF
TRBD2 | - | TRBV5-4 | ASSRLAANTGELF
TRBD1 | - | TRBV6-1 | ASSARLTGDYNYGYT
- | - | TRBV28 | ASSLGFSYEQY
TRBD2 | - | TRBV29-1 | SVGLAGERSYEQY
- | once | TRBV13 | ASSFRTEQY
TRBD1 | few | TRBV6-5 | ASSYSRTGGSYGYT
- | once | TRBV9 | ASSPWTVNEKLF
TRBD1 | - | TRBV7-2 | ASSSGTGGARGYT
- | - | TRBV5-8 | ASSLEFSVYEQF
- | once | TRBV7-9 | ASSLIYGNTIY
TRBD1 | - | TRBV12-3/TRBV12-4 | ASSRQGDGYT
TRBD1 | - | TRBV2 | ASGKPTGEQPQH
TRBD1 | - | TRBV19 | ASSTKGAVQY
- | - | TRBV6-5 | ASSYSDQYEQY
- | - | TRBV13 | ASTSGLGGTEAF
TRBD1 | - | TRBV24-1 | AISSPGGTGTQY
- | - | TRBV10-3 | AISADSYEQY
- | - | TRBV3-1/TRBV3-2 | ASSDQQRVAGELF
- | - | TRBV11-2 | ASSLELGGYGYT
TRBD1 | once | TRBV5-1 | ASSAGQGYYEQY
- | - | TRBV7-2 | ASSFGYNEQF
- | - | TRBV2 | ASSAWDNYGYT
- | - | TRBV12-3/TRBV12-4 | ASSLMGDTQY
- | - | TRBV29-1 | SVKKPGSTYNEQF
- | - | TRBV29-1 | SVRTGEEKLF
TRBD1 | once | TRBV28 | ASTDPGTGIYEQY
TRBD1 | - | TRBV7-2 | ASSSGGGNYGYT
- | - | TRBV2 | ASRGVGGNNEKLF
- | - | TRBV5-1 | ASSLAGGRNTDTQY
TRBD2 | - | TRBV4-2 | ASSQAIIAGGPMNTQY
TRBD1 | - | TRBV27 | ASSHIRTGIYEQY
- | - | TRBV27 | ASSLLGGRSYEQY
- | - | TRBV6-5 | ASSYSGRGRQAF
- | - | TRBV2 | ASRETSNQPQH
TRBD2 | - | TRBV24-1 | ATSVGGSGELF